The 3 T cell receptor beta chains in this list originate from one sample, sequenced in a study of regulatory T cells in long-lasting Graves disease. Time point given: newly diagnosed GD, antithyroid drugs for less than 3 months. RNA extracted from PBMCs served as the sequencing template. Investigators prepared the TCR beta libraries by applying iRepertoire HTBI primers and Arm-PCR of CDR3 regions. A single record per CDR3 protein comes from TCRdb applying MiXCR to the multiplex PCR reads. The table lists around 250,000 distinct CDR3 sequences, about 19% of them singletons. Specimen: peripheral blood mononuclear cells (PBMCs), collected at new diagnosis, from a patient treated with antithyroid drugs. The receptors come from a female donor with Graves disease.

The chain recombines TRBV24-1 with TRBJ2-1; TRBD2 aligns across 7 bases. With 9 bases clipped from V and 7 bases from J, the junction kept 8 bases outside the gene matches. Germline V lookup: CDR1 KGHDR, CDR2 SFDVKD. The CDR3 is 13 residues long. The CDR3 sequence is CATGASGGNEQFF. For the CDR3, the DNA is TGTGCCACCGGTGCTAGCGGAGGGAATGAGCAGTTCTTC.

To note about this clonotype: This likely reflects a read error, since a far larger clone is one base away. The chain employs TRBV18 and TRBJ2-5; 7 nucleotides line up with TRBD2. This CDR3 has 13 residues. CDR1 is KGHSH and CDR2 is LQKENI in the germline V gene. CDR3 nucleotides: TGTGCCAGCTCACTGGGGGACTACAATGAGCAGCTCTTC. Its translation: CASSLGDYNEQLF.

This clonotype was counted at least ten times. The gene calls are TRBV11-3 and TRBJ1-1; D gene ambiguous. The CDR3 is 15 amino acids. CDR1 is SGHNT and CDR2 is YENEEA in the germline V gene. V gave up 2 bases and J gave up 0 bases, with 10 bases separating them. The CDR3 reads CASSLRRSMNTEAFF. In DNA, the CDR3 is TGTGCCAGCAGCTTACGACGAAGCATGAACACTGAAGCTTTCTTT.